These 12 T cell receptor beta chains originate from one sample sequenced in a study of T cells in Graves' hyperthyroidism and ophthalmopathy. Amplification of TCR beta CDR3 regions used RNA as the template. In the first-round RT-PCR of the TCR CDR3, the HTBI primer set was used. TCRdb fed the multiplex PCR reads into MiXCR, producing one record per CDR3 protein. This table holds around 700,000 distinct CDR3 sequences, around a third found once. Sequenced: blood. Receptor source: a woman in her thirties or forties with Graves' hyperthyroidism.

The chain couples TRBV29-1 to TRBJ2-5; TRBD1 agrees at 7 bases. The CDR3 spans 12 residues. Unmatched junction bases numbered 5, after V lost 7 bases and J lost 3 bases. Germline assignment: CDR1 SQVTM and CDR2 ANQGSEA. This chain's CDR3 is CSANTGEETQYF. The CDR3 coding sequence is TGCAGCGCCAACACAGGGGAAGAGACCCAGTACTTC.

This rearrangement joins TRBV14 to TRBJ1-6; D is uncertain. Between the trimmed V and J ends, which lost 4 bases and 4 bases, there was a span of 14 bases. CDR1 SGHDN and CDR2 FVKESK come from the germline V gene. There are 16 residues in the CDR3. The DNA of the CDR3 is TGTGCCAGCAGCCTGCGGGGTAGTAAATATAATTCACCCCTCCACTTT. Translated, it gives CASSLRGSKYNSPLHF.

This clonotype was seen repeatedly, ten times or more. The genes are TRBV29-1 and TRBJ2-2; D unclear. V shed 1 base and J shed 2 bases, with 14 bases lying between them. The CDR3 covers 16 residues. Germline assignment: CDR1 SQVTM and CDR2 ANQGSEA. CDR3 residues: CSVEVGNAPNTGELFF. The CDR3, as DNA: TGCAGCGTTGAAGTAGGGAACGCTCCTAACACCGGGGAGCTGTTTTTT.

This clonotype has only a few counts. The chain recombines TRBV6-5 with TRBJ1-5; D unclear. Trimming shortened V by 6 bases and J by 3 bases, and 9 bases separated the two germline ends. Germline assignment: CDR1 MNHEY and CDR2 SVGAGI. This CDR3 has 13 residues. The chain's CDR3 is CASRPGLNQPQHF. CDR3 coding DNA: TGTGCCAGCAGACCCGGGCTCAATCAGCCCCAGCATTTT.

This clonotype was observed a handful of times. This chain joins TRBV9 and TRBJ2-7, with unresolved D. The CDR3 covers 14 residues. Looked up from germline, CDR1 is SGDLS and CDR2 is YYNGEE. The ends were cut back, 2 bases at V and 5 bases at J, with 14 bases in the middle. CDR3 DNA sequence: TGTGCCAGCAGCGTTGCGGAAGAGGTGCACGAGCAGTACTTC. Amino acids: CASSVAEEVHEQYF.

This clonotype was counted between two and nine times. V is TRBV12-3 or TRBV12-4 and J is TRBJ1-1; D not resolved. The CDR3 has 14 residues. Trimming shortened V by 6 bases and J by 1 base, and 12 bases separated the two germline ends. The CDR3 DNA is TGTGCCAGCAGACTCGGGCCCCCGAACACTGAAGCTTTCTTT. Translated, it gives CASRLGPPNTEAFF.

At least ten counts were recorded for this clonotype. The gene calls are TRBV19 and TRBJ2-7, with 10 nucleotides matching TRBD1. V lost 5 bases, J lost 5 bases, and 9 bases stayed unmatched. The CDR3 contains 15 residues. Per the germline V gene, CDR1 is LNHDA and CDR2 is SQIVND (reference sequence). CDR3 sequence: CASSQAGTGVHEQYF. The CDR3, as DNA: TGTGCCAGTAGTCAAGCCGGGACAGGGGTCCACGAGCAGTACTTC.

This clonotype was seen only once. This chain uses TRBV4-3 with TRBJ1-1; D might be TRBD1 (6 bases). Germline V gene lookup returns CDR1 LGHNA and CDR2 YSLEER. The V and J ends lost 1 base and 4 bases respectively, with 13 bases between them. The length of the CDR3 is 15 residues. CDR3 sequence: CASSQVRTALTEAFF. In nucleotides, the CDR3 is TGCGCCAGCAGCCAAGTTCGGACAGCCCTCACTGAAGCTTTCTTT.

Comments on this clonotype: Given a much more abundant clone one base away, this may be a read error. CDR3 loop: CSVSSSASSYNEQFF. The CDR3, as DNA: TGCAGTGTTTCGAGTAGCGCAAGCTCCTACAATGAGCAGTTCTTC. The rearrangement links TRBV20-1 to TRBJ2-1; a weak D match, TRBD2 (5 bases). The CDR3 runs 15 residues. Germline CDR1 DFQATT, CDR2 SNEGSKA (reference sequence). The germline V and J ends were trimmed by 7 bases and 0 bases, with 16 bases remaining between them.

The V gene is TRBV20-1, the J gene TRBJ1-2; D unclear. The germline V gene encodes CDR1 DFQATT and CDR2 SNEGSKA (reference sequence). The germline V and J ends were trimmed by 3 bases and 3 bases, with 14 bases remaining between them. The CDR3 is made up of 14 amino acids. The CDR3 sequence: CSASSREGDYGYTF. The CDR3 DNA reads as TGCAGTGCTAGTTCAAGGGAGGGAGACTATGGCTACACCTTC.

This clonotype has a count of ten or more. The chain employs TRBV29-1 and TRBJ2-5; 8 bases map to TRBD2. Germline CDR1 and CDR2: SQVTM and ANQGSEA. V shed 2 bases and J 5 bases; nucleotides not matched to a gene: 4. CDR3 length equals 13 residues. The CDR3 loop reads CSVESGGSETQYF. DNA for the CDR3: TGCAGCGTTGAATCGGGAGGGTCCGAGACCCAGTACTTC.

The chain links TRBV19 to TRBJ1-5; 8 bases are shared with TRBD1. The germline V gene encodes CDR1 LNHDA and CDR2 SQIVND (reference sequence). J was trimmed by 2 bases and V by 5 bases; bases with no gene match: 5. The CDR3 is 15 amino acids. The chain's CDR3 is CASSADRGGNQPQHF. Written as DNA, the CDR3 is TGTGCCAGTAGTGCCGACAGGGGCGGCAATCAGCCCCAGCATTTT.